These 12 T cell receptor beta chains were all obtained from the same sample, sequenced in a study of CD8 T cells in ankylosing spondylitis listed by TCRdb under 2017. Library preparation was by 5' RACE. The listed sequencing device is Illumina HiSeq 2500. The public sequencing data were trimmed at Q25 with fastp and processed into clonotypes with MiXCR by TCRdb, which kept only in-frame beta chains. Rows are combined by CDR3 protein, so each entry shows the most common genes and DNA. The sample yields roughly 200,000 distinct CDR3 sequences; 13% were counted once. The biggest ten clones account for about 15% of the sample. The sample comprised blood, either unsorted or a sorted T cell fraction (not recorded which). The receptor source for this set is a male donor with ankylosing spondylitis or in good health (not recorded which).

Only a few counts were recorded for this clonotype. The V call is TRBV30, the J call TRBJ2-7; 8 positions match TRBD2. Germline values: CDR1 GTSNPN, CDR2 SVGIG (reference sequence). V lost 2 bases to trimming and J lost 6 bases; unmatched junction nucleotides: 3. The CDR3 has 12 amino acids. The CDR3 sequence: CAWSRGGREQYF. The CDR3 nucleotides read TGTGCCTGGAGTCGGGGGGGGCGCGAGCAGTACTTC.

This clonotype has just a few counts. The chain's CDR3 is CASSEGSTFQETQYF. The CDR3 bases are TGTGCCAGCAGTGAAGGTAGCACGTTCCAAGAGACCCAGTACTTC. The rearrangement joins TRBV6-1 to TRBJ2-5; no definite D call. The CDR3 length is 15 residues. Germline lookup yields CDR1 MNHNS and CDR2 SASEGT. Trimming pared 1 base from V and 1 base from J, leaving 10 bases between.

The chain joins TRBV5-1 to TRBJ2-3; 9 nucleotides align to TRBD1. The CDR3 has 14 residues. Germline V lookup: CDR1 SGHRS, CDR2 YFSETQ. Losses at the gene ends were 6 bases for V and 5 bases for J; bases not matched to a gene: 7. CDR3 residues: CASTLGQGQDTQYF. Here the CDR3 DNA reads TGCGCCAGCACCCTGGGACAGGGCCAAGATACGCAGTATTTT.

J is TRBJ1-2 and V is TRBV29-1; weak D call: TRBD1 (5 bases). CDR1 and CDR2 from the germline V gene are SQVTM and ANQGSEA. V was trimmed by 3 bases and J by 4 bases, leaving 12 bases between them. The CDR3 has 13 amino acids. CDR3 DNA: TGCAGCGTTGAGGAGGGGTTAACCTATGGCTACACCTTC. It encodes CSVEEGLTYGYTF.

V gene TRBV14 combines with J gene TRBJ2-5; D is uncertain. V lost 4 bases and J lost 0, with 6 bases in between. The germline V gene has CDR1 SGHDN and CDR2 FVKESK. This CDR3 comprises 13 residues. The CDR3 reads CASSPAYQETQYF. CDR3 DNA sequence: TGTGCCAGCAGCCCGGCCTACCAAGAGACCCAGTACTTC.

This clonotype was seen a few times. In DNA form, the CDR3 reads TGTGCCAGCAGCTTAGGGTGGACTAGCGGGGGGGCTGATACGCAGTATTTT. Protein product: CASSLGWTSGGADTQYF. The J gene is TRBJ2-3, the V gene TRBV7-9; 15 positions agree with TRBD2. The CDR3 contains 17 residues. The V segment lost 1 base and the J segment 6 bases; nucleotides outside the gene matches: 5. CDR1 is SEHNR and CDR2 is FQNEAQ in the germline V gene (reference sequence). Full variable domain (rest looked up from reference TRBV7-9 and TRBJ2-3): DTGVSQNPRHKITKRGQNVTFRCDPISEHNRLYWYRQTLGQGPEFLTYFQNEAQLEKSRLLSDRFSAERPKGSFSTLEIQRTEQGDSAMYLCASSLGWTSGGADTQYFGPGTRLTVL.

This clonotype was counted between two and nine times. As DNA, the CDR3 is TGCGCCAGCGGATATTCAAGCCCAGATACGCAGTATTTT. Translating it yields CASGYSSPDTQYF. The gene calls are TRBV5-1 and TRBJ2-3; unclear D gene. Trimming removed 7 bases at V and 4 bases at J, with 13 bases between. The CDR3 totals 13 residues. The germline V gene has CDR1 SGHRS and CDR2 YFSETQ.

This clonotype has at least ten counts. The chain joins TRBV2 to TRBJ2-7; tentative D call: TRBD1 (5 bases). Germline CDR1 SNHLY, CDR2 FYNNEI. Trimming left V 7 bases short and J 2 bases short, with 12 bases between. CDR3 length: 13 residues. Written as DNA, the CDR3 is TGTGCCAGCATGATGACAGCGACCTACGAGCAGTACTTC. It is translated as CASMMTATYEQYF.

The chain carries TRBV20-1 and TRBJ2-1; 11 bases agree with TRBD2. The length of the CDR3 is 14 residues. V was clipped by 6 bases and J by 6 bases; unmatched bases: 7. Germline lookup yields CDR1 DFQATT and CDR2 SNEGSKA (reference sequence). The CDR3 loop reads CSARRLAGGNEQFF. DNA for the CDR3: TGCAGTGCCAGGCGGCTAGCGGGGGGCAATGAGCAGTTCTTC.

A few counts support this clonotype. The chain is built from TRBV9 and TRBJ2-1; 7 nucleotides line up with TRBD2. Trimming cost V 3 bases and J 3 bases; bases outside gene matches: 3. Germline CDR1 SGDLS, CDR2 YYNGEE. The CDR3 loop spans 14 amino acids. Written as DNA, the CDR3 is TGTGCCAGCAGCGGGAGCGGGGACTACAATGAGCAGTTCTTC. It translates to CASSGSGDYNEQFF. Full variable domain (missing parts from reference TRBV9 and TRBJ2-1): DSGVTQTPKHLITATGQRVTLRCSPRSGDLSVYWYQQSLDQGLQFLIQYYNGEERAKGNILERFSAQQFPDLHSELNLSSLELGDSALYFCASSGSGDYNEQFFGPGTRLTVL.

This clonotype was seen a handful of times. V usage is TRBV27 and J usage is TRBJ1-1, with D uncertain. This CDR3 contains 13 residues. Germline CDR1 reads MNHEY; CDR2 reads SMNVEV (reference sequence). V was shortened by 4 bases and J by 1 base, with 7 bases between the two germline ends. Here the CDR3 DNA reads TGTGCCAGCAGTTACGACCCGAACACTGAAGCTTTCTTT. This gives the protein CASSYDPNTEAFF.

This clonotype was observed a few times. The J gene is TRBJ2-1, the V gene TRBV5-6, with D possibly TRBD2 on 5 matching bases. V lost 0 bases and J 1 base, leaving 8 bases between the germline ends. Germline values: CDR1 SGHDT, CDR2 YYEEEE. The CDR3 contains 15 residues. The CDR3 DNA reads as TGTGCCAGCAGCTTGGAACGGGAATCCTACAATGAGCAGTTCTTC. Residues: CASSLERESYNEQFF.